This record looks at one T cell receptor beta chain sequence and its context. Its antigen remains unidentified. The receptor library was made with 5' RACE. The input for every TCR library was roughly 3,300 ng of total RNA. For each sample, cDNA was synthesized in eight separate reactions using SMARTScribe reverse transcriptase. During cDNA synthesis, template switching introduced unique molecular identifiers that contained a 6-nucleotide sample barcode. TCRalpha and TCRbeta cDNA was amplified in two nested PCRs of approximately 17 and 9 cycles, and bead purification was carried out after each PCR. Before amplification, cDNA was treated with uracil DNA-glycosylase and purified using the QIAquick PCR purification kit. The second PCR added Illumina TruSeq-compatible adapters along with sample-specific barcodes. TapeStation and Qubit were used to check library quality and concentration, and 5 ng of each library went into the pool. The pooled libraries were sequenced with 2 x 100 bp reads and custom sequencing primers on an Illumina HiSeq2500 single-index Rapid Run. The authors' analysis ran thus. UMI-based consensus assembly with MiGEC version 1.2.6 was used to correct PCR and sequencing errors. MiXCR version 2.1.1 was used to carry out V(D)J alignment, clonotype assembly and CDR3 extraction. Gene usage, clonotype sharing and MAIT/NKT TCR abundance were normalised by analysing the top 1000, 10 000 and 20 000 clonotypes per sample. Diversity was computed as the inverse Simpson index with the vegan R package after downsampling to 27 000 UMIs. Paired Mann-Whitney U tests on discordant twin pairs were used, with Benjamini-Hochberg multiple-testing correction. TCRdb reprocessed the reads, reporting each CDR3 protein sequence once and no DNA. Clone size and V and J calls follow TCRdb, not the original study. The sample's table lists a count of 400,000 to 500,000 distinct CDR3 sequences. More than 2% of the sample is held by the ten biggest clonotypes.

This entry is derived from a study of monozygotic twins with inflammatory bowel disease (dated by TCRdb to between 2019 and 2020). Turning to the overall study: In total, roughly 28 monozygotic twin pairs made up the full study: 19 Danish pairs, all IBD-discordant, plus nine German pairs, of which four were IBD-concordant and five were IBD-discordant. The search for disease-associated traits relied mainly on comparing, within discordant pairs, IBD patients with their genetically identical healthy co-twins. Each individual had, on average, about 151 000 unique TCRalpha sequences and 181 000 unique TCRbeta sequences available for analysis.

From each donor, an approximately 2.5 ml peripheral blood sample was collected into PAXgene tubes and kept at -80 degrees C. Total RNA was isolated from whole blood with the PAXgene blood miRNA kit on an automated QIAcube, without T cell sorting. Peripheral blood from monozygotic twin pairs, either concordant or discordant for inflammatory bowel disease, underwent deep TCRalpha and TCRbeta repertoire profiling that used unique molecular barcoding. Smoking habits were recorded for all twin pairs, and individuals were classified as current, former or never smokers. The paper's findings and limits, for the study overall: Compared with healthy twins, IBD patients had fewer clonotypes in common with other individuals, a difference most pronounced in patients showing signs of disease activity. Measured by the inverse Simpson index, TCRbeta repertoire diversity was lower in IBD patients than in their healthy co-twins. Differing immunosuppressive treatments among patients may have added background noise and inter-individual variability to the repertoires. The results gave no support for a single strong signal or clonotype linked to IBD. Repertoire similarity did not differ between concordant and discordant twins, possibly due to limited statistical power. Different T cell subtypes could not be distinguished in the analysis.

The sequenced material came from blood. The sequence was collected from a human donor with ulcerative colitis or Crohn's disease, or a healthy co-twin of an affected twin (not recorded which).

CDR3 sequence: CASSVAIATNEKLFF. The chain was built from TRBV9 and TRBJ1-4. Inclusive of the bounding cysteine and phenylalanine, the CDR3 is 15 residues long. No DNA accompanies this entry. Taken from the germline V gene, the CDR1 and CDR2 loops are SGDLS and YYNGEE.